Below are 27 T cell receptor beta chains sequenced from a single sample in a study of blood T cell repertoires in COVID-19. Measured with immunoSEQ multiplex PCR; TCRdb has only the in-frame clones, and not every one. The table lists around 140,000 clones, 88% of them singletons. The sample consisted of peripheral blood. Receptors originate from a man in his sixties or seventies with acute or convalescent COVID-19.

The chain recombines TRBV6-5 with TRBJ1-2, with 8 bases lining up with TRBD1. Germline V gene lookup returns CDR1 MNHEY and CDR2 SVGAGI. This CDR3 contains 13 residues. The trim removed 6 bases at V and 2 bases at J, leaving 2 bases unmatched. CDR3 in DNA: TGTGCCAGCAGCTGGACAGGGAACTATGGCTACACCTTC. This gives the protein CASSWTGNYGYTF.

V is TRBV2 and J is TRBJ2-3; 14 nucleotides match TRBD2. J gave up 6 bases and V 5 bases, and 13 bases lay outside the gene matches. This CDR3 region has 18 residues. Germline CDR1 reads SNHLY; CDR2 reads FYNNEI. CDR3 nucleotide sequence: TGTGCCAGCAGTTCGACTAGCGGGGGGGACTCCTCCGCGGATACGCAGTATTTT. Amino acid sequence: CASSSTSGGDSSADTQYF.

J is TRBJ2-6 and V is TRBV23-1, with D perhaps TRBD1 (5 bases). TRBV23-1 is an ORF, with its function uncertain. The CDR3 is made up of 19 amino acids. Trimming removed 0 bases from V and 2 bases from J, with 17 bases in between. The CDR3 nucleotides read TGCGCCAGCAGTCAATCATGCCGGGCGGAAGGGGCTGGGGCCAACGTCCTGACTTTC. Amino acid sequence: CASSQSCRAEGAGANVLTF.

This clone has only a few counts. V usage is TRBV6-6 and J usage is TRBJ2-2; 9 bases map to TRBD1. CDR3 length equals 16 residues. Germline V gene sequence: CDR1 MNHNY, CDR2 SVGAGI (reference sequence). With 5 bases clipped from V and 7 bases from J, the junction kept 11 bases outside the gene matches. CDR3 DNA sequence: TGTGCCAGCAGTCCCCCGGGACAGGGCGTTCACGGGGAGCTGTTTTTT. Its translation is CASSPPGQGVHGELFF.

The rearrangement uses TRBV6-1 and TRBJ2-5; TRBD2 matches 10 bases. J was trimmed by 5 bases and V by 2 bases; bases with no gene match: 8. Per the germline V gene, CDR1 is MNHNS and CDR2 is SASEGT. This CDR3 region has 16 residues. The CDR3: CASSETASGRRETQYF. CDR3 in DNA: TGTGCCAGCAGTGAAACGGCTAGCGGGAGACGGGAGACCCAGTACTTC.

This clone has only one observation. The V and J genes are TRBV6-5 and TRBJ2-1; TRBD2 aligns across 10 bases. J was trimmed by 10 bases and V by 2 bases; bases with no gene match: 11. The CDR3 length is 16 residues. The germline gives CDR1 MNHEY, CDR2 SVGAGI. As DNA, the CDR3 is TGTGCCAGCAGTTACGCCGGACTAGCGGCCGCCGAGGAGCAGTTCTTC. It specifies CASSYAGLAAAEEQFF.

The chain is built from TRBV9 and TRBJ2-3, with 9 nucleotides matching TRBD1. V was pared by 5 bases and J by 5 bases, with 9 bases of the junction left unmatched. The CDR3 sequence is 15 residues long. CDR1 SGDLS and CDR2 YYNGEE come from the germline V gene. DNA of the CDR3: TGTGCCAGCAGGAAGACAGGGGGGGAAGAAGATACGCAGTATTTT. It translates to CASRKTGGEEDTQYF.

This clone was counted a single time. This chain links TRBV6-5 with TRBJ2-4; D gene uncertain. CDR3 size: 14 residues. The V gene lost 4 bases and the J gene lost 1 base, with 8 bases spanning the gap. CDR1 is MNHEY and CDR2 is SVGAGI in the germline V gene. CDR3 loop: CASSLSWAKNIQYF. In DNA, the CDR3 is TGTGCCAGCAGTTTGAGCTGGGCCAAAAACATTCAGTACTTC.

V gene TRBV2 combines with J gene TRBJ2-2, with D perhaps TRBD1 (6 bases). The V gene lost 5 bases and the J gene lost 3 bases, with 16 bases spanning the gap. The CDR3 covers 16 residues. Germline values: CDR1 SNHLY, CDR2 FYNNEI. CDR3 DNA: TGTGCCAGCAGTTTAGTTCACAGGGCCGACACCGGGGAGCTGTTTTTT. Translation gives CASSLVHRADTGELFF.

This clone was detected only once. This chain joins TRBV28 and TRBJ2-7, with 11 nucleotides matching TRBD1. The CDR3 loop spans 14 amino acids. Germline V gene sequence: CDR1 MDHEN, CDR2 SYDVKM. Trimming cost V 8 bases and J 4 bases; bases outside gene matches: 7. The CDR3 here is CASWKDRGRYEQYF. Written as DNA, the CDR3 is TGTGCCAGCTGGAAGGACAGGGGGCGATACGAGCAGTACTTC.

The J gene is TRBJ2-7, the V gene TRBV18; possible D gene TRBD2, 6 bases. The CDR3 runs to 15 residues. V lost 5 bases and J lost 0, with 14 bases in between. Looked up from germline, CDR1 is KGHSH and CDR2 is LQKENI. CDR3 region: CASSSIAAPSYEQYF. The DNA of the CDR3 is TGTGCCAGCTCATCCATAGCGGCCCCCTCCTACGAGCAGTACTTC. The whole variable domain, filled in from reference TRBV18 and TRBJ2-7, reads NAGVMQNPRHLVRRRGQEARLRCSPMKGHSHVYWYRQLPEEGLKFMVYLQKENIIDESGMPKERFSAEFPKEGPSILRIQQVVRGDSAAYFCASSSIAAPSYEQYFGPGTRLTVT.

The J gene is TRBJ2-7, the V gene TRBV27; D gene unclear. CDR1 is MNHEY and CDR2 is SMNVEV in the germline V gene (reference sequence). The germline V and J ends were trimmed by 5 bases and 0 bases, with 8 bases remaining between them. There are 13 residues in the CDR3. The DNA for the CDR3 is TGTGCCAGCAGTAGGAGATTCTCCTACGAGCAGTACTTC. Translated, it gives CASSRRFSYEQYF.

V and J are TRBV7-9 and TRBJ2-3; a possible D gene is TRBD2 (5 bases). Germline V gene data show CDR1 as SEHNR and CDR2 as FQNEAQ (reference sequence). The CDR3 is 14 residues long. Trimming removed 4 bases from V and 5 bases from J, with 13 bases in between. In DNA form, the CDR3 reads TGTGCCAGCAGCTCGAGAGGGCTGTTAGATACGCAGTATTTT. It encodes CASSSRGLLDTQYF. Full variable domain (outside the CDR3, taken from reference TRBV7-9 and TRBJ2-3): DTGVSQNPRHKITKRGQNVTFRCDPISEHNRLYWYRQTLGQGPEFLTYFQNEAQLEKSRLLSDRFSAERPKGSFSTLEIQRTEQGDSAMYLCASSSRGLLDTQYFGPGTRLTVL.

The chain combines TRBV19 with TRBJ2-7; no clear D. The CDR3 covers 15 residues. Germline CDR1 is LNHDA and CDR2 is SQIVND (reference sequence). V shed 5 bases and J shed 3 bases, with 17 bases lying between them. The CDR3 DNA reads TGTGCCAGTAGTCCCTCCCTGAGACTCGTCTACGAGCAGTACTTC. Protein product: CASSPSLRLVYEQYF.

The rearrangement joins TRBV6-6 to TRBJ2-1; 9 bases match TRBD2. Per the germline V gene, CDR1 is MNHNY and CDR2 is SVGAGI (reference sequence). The CDR3 is 15 residues long. V lost 6 bases and J lost 9; bases outside the gene matches: 12. The CDR3 spells CASSSGRSGGGEQFF. DNA for the CDR3: TGTGCCAGCAGCTCTGGTCGTAGCGGGGGCGGTGAGCAGTTCTTC.

J is TRBJ1-2 and V is TRBV4-1, with D unclear. Trimming took off 0 bases at V and 5 bases at J, with 13 bases between the two ends. The germline gives CDR1 MGHRA, CDR2 YSYEKL. The CDR3 consists of 15 residues. CDR3 nucleotide sequence: TGCGCCAGCAGCCAAGAATCGGGTTCTCAGTATGGCTACACCTTC. Protein: CASSQESGSQYGYTF.

J is TRBJ1-5 and V is TRBV6-5; D is ambiguous. Germline assignment: CDR1 MNHEY and CDR2 SVGAGI. V lost 8 bases, J lost 0 bases, and 14 bases lay in between. The length of the CDR3 is 15 residues. The CDR3 reads CASQKGGYSNQPQHF. CDR3 coding DNA: TGTGCCAGCCAAAAGGGAGGGTATAGCAATCAGCCCCAGCATTTT.

The chain is built from TRBV7-9 and TRBJ1-4; TRBD1 agrees at 11 bases. The germline V gene encodes CDR1 SEHNR and CDR2 FQNEAQ (reference sequence). CDR3 length: 16 residues. J was trimmed by 4 bases and V by 4 bases; bases with no gene match: 5. CDR3 loop: CASSSGQGDYNEKLFF. CDR3 sequence (DNA): TGTGCCAGCAGCTCGGGACAGGGGGATTATAATGAAAAACTGTTTTTT.

The CDR3: CASSVTRGRIQETQYF. The DNA for the CDR3 is TGTGCCAGCAGTGTTACCAGGGGGAGGATCCAAGAGACCCAGTACTTC. This chain uses TRBV6-1 with TRBJ2-5; TRBD1 might be the D (7 bases). The CDR3 sequence is 16 residues long. CDR1 is MNHNS and CDR2 is SASEGT in the germline V gene. V gave up 4 bases and J gave up 1 base, with 16 bases separating them.

V and J are TRBV3-1 (or the pseudogene TRBV3-2) and TRBJ2-3, with D possibly TRBD2 on 7 matching bases. CDR1 and CDR2 (germline): LGHDT, YNNKEL (reference sequence). Trimming cost V 8 bases and J 5 bases, with 14 bases left between them. The CDR3 totals 13 residues. The chain's CDR3 is CASWGGGGDTQYF. The CDR3 DNA follows: TGTGCCAGCTGGGGGGGCGGAGGAGATACGCAGTATTTT.

The V gene is TRBV3-1 (or the pseudogene TRBV3-2), the J gene TRBJ2-5; 7 nucleotides line up with TRBD1. The V segment lost 0 bases and the J segment 3 bases; nucleotides outside the gene matches: 7. The germline V gene has CDR1 LGHDT and CDR2 YNNKEL (reference sequence). The CDR3 length is 16 residues. The CDR3 DNA reads TGTGCCAGCAGCCAAGATAGGGTCAGGGGGAAAGAGACCCAGTACTTC. Its translation is CASSQDRVRGKETQYF.

Concerning this clone itself: One end of the junction varies from germline; a read error may be responsible. This rearrangement joins TRBV10-3 to TRBJ2-7; tentative D call: TRBD2 (5 bases). Germline CDR1 ENHRY, CDR2 SYGVKD. The CDR3 covers 14 residues. The CDR3, as DNA: TGTGCCATCACTGAGGGCCTCCCAGTCCACGAGCAGTACTTC. This translates into CAITEGLPVHEQYF.

CDR3 amino acids: CASSQGIQGGTQYF. The CDR3, as DNA: TGTGCCAGCAGCCAAGGTATACAGGGAGGGACGCAGTATTTT. This sequence joins TRBV3-1 (or the pseudogene TRBV3-2) and TRBJ2-3, with TRBD2 as a possible D gene (7 bases). The CDR3 runs 14 residues. CDR1 is LGHDT, CDR2 YNNKEL, per germline (reference sequence). Trimming cost V 1 base and J 9 bases, with 14 bases left between them.

The rearrangement joins TRBV5-5 to TRBJ1-2, with D tentatively TRBD1 (5 bases). Germline-derived CDR1 and CDR2 are SGHKS and YYEKEE (reference sequence). The CDR3 is made up of 17 amino acids. V gave up 2 bases and J gave up 4 bases, with 21 bases separating them. The CDR3 region is CASSFGGTHPRSYGYTF. Here the CDR3 DNA reads TGTGCCAGCAGCTTCGGCGGGACGCACCCCAGGTCCTATGGCTACACCTTC. Combining the CDR3 with reference TRBV5-5 and TRBJ1-2 gives the whole variable domain DAGVTQSPTHLIKTRGQQVTLRCSPISGHKSVSWYQQVLGQGPQFIFQYYEKEERGRGNFPDRFSARQFPNYSSELNVNALLLGDSALYLCASSFGGTHPRSYGYTFGSGTRLTVV.

The J gene is TRBJ2-7, the V gene TRBV3-1 (or the pseudogene TRBV3-2); D is undetermined. CDR1 LGHDT and CDR2 YNNKEL come from the germline V gene (reference sequence). CDR3 length equals 16 residues. V was clipped by 1 base and J by 3 bases, with 16 bases between them. The CDR3 DNA follows: TGTGCCAGCAGCCAAGGGTTGCCAGGCTTACTCTACGAGCAGTACTTC. Residues: CASSQGLPGLLYEQYF.

V is TRBV19 and J is TRBJ2-3, with D possibly matching TRBD2 (6 bases). The length of the CDR3 is 18 residues. The ends were cut back, 4 bases at V and 0 bases at J, with 20 bases in the middle. Germline CDR1 and CDR2: LNHDA and SQIVND (reference sequence). CDR3 coding DNA: TGTGCCAGTAGTACGGGGGTTCGGGCCCTCTTCAGCACAGATACGCAGTATTTT. The encoded protein is CASSTGVRALFSTDTQYF.

The chain couples TRBV18 to TRBJ2-3; TRBD2 matches 12 bases. V lost 3 bases, J lost 2 bases, and 3 bases stayed unmatched. In germline, CDR1 is KGHSH, CDR2 LQKENI. CDR3 length equals 16 residues. CDR3 sequence reads: CASSPRLAGDTDTQYF. In nucleotides, the CDR3 is TGTGCCAGCTCACCCCGACTAGCGGGGGACACAGATACGCAGTATTTT.